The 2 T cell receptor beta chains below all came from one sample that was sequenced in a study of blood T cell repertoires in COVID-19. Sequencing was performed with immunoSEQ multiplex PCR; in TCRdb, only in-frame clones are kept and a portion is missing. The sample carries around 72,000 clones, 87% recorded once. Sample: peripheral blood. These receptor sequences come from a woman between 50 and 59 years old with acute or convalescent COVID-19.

The CDR3 sequence is CASSYSLFRDRGTGELFF. DNA for the CDR3: TGTGCCAGCAGTTACTCGCTTTTCCGGGACAGGGGAACCGGGGAGCTGTTTTTT. V and J are TRBV6-2 or TRBV6-3 and TRBJ2-2; 10 bases agree with TRBD1. The V gene end was trimmed by 0 bases and the J gene end by 5 bases; junction bases not matched to a gene: 9. The CDR3 totals 18 residues. In germline, CDR1 is MNHEY, CDR2 SVGEGT.

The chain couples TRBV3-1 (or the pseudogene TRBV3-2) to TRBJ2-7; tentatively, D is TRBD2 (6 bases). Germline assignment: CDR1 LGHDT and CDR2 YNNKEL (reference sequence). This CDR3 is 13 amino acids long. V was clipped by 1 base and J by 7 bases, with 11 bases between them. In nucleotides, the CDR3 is TGTGCCAGCAGCCAAGCGGAGGGCCGTGAGCAGTACTTC. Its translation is CASSQAEGREQYF.